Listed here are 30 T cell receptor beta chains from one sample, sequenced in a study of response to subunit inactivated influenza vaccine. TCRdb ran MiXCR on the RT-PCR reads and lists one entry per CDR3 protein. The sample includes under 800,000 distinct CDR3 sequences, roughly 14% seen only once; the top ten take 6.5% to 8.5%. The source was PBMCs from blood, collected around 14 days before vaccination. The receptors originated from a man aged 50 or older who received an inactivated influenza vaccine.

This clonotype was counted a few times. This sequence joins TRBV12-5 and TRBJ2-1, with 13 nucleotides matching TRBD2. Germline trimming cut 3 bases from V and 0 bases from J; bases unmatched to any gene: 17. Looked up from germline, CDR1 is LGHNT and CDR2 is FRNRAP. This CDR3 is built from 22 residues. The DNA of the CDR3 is TGTGCTAGTGGTTTAGTCATGATAACTGGGACTAGCGGGGTGAGCTCCTACAATGAGCAGTTCTTC. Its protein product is CASGLVMITGTSGVSSYNEQFF.

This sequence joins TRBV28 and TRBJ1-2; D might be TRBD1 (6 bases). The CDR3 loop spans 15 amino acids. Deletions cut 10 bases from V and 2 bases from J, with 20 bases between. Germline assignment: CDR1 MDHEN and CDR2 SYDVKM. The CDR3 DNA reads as TGTGCCATTCGCTCGAGGGGGGGATTCAACTATGGCTACACCTTC. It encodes CAIRSRGGFNYGYTF.

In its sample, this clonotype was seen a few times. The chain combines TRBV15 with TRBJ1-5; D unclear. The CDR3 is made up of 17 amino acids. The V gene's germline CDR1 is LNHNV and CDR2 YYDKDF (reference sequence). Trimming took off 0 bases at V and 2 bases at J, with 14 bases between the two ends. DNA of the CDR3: TGTGCCACCAGCAGAGAGATAGCCACGAGGGGCAATCAGCCCCAGCATTTT. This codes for CATSREIATRGNQPQHF.

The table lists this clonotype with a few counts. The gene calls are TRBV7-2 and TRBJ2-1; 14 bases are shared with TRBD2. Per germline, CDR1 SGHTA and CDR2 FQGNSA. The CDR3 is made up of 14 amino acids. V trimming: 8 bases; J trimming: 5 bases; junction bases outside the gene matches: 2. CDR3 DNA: TGTGCCAGCCGACTAGCGGGAGGGGACAATGAGCAGTTCTTC. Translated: CASRLAGGDNEQFF.

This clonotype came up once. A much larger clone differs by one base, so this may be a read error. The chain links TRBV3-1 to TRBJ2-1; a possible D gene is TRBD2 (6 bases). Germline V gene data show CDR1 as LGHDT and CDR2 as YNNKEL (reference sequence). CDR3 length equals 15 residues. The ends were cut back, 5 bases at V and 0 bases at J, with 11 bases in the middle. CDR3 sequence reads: CASSETSNSYNEQFF. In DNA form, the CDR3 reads TGTGCCAGCAGCGAAACTAGCAACTCCTACAATGAGCAGTTCTTC.

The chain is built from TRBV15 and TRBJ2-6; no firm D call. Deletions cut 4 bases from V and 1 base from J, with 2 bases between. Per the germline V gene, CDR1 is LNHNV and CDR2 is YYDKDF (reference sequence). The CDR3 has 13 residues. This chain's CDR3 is CATSTSGANVLTF. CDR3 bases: TGTGCCACCAGCACGTCTGGGGCCAACGTCCTGACTTTC. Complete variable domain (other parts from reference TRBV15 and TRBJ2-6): DAMVIQNPRYQVTQFGKPVTLSCSQTLNHNVMYWYQQKSSQAPKLLFHYYDKDFNNEADTPDNFQSRRPNTSFCFLDIRSPGLGDTAMYLCATSTSGANVLTFGAGSRLTVL.

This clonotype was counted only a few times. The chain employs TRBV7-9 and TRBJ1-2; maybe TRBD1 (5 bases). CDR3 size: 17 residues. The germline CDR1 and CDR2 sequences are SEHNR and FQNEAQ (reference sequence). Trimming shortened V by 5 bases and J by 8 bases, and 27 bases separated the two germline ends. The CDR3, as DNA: TGTGCCAGCAGCCCCACCGAGGGCAGGGCCCTATCGGGCGGCTACACCTTC. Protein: CASSPTEGRALSGGYTF.

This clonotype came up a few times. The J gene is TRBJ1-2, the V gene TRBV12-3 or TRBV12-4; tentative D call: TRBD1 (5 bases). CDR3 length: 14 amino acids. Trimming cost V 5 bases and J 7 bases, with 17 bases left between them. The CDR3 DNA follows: TGTGCCAGCAGTCCGGGACGGGTTTGGGGTGGCTACACCTTC. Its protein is CASSPGRVWGGYTF.

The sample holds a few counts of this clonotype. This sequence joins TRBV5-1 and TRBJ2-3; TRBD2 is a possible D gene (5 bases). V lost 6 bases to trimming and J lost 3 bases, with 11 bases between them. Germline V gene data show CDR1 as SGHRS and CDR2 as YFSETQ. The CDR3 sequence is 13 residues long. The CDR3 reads CASTEGFTDTQYF. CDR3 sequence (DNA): TGCGCCAGCACTGAGGGTTTTACAGATACGCAGTATTTT.

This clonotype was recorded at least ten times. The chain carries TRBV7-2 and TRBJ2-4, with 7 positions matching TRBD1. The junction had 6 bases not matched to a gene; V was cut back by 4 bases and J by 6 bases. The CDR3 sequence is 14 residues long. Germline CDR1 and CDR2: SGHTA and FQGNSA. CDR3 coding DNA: TGTGCCAGCAGCTCAACAGGGGTAGGAAACATTCAGTACTTC. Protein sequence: CASSSTGVGNIQYF.

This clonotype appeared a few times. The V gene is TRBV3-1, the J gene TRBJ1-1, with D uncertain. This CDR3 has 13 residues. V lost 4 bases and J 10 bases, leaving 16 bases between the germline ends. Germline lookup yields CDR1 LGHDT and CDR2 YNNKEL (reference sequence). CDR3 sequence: CASSLLDGVLAFF. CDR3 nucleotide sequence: TGTGCCAGCAGCCTCCTAGATGGGGTGTTAGCTTTCTTT.

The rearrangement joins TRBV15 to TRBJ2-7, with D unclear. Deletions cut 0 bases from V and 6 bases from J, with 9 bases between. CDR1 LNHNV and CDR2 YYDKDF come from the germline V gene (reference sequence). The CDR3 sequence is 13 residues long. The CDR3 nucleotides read TGTGCCACCAGCAGAGACAAGCTGAGCGAGCAGTACTTC. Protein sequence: CATSRDKLSEQYF. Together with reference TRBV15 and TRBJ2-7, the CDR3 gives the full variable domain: DAMVIQNPRYQVTQFGKPVTLSCSQTLNHNVMYWYQQKSSQAPKLLFHYYDKDFNNEADTPDNFQSRRPNTSFCFLDIRSPGLGDTAMYLCATSRDKLSEQYFGPGTRLTVT.

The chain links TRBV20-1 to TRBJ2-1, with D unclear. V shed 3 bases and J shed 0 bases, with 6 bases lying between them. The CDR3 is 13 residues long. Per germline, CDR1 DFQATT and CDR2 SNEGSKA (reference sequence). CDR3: CSASSFSYNEQFF. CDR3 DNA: TGCAGTGCTAGTTCCTTCTCCTACAATGAGCAGTTCTTC.

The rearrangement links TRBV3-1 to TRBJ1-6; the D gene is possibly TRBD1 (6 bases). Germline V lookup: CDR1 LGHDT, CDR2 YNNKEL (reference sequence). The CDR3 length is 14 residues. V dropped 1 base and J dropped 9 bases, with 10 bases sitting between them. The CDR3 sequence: CASSQAGAGSPLHF. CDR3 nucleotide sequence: TGTGCCAGCAGCCAAGCAGGGGCCGGTTCACCCCTCCACTTT. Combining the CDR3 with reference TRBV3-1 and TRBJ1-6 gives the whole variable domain DTAVSQTPKYLVTQMGNDKSIKCEQNLGHDTMYWYKQDSKKFLKIMFSYNNKELIINETVPNRFSPKSPDKAHLNLHINSLELGDSAVYFCASSQAGAGSPLHFGNGTRLTVT.

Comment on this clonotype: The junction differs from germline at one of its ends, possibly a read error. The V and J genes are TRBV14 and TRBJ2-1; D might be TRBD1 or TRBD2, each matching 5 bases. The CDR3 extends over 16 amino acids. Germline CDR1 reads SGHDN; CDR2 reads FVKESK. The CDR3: CASRSASPGPYSEQFF. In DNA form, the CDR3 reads TGTGCCAGCCGAAGCGCAAGCCCGGGGCCTTACAGTGAGCAGTTCTTC. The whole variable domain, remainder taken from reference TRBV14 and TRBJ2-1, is EAGVTQFPSHSVIEKGQTVTLRCDPISGHDNLYWYRRVMGKEIKFLLHFVKESKQDESGMPNNRFLAERTGGTYSTLKVQPAELEDSGVYFCASRSASPGPYSEQFFGPGTRLTVL.

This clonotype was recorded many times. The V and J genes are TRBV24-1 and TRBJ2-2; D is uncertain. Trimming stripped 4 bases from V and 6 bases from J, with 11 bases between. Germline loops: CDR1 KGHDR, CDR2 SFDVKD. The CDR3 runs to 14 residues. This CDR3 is CATSEIEIPGELFF. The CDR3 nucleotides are TGTGCCACCAGTGAGATCGAGATTCCCGGGGAGCTGTTTTTT.

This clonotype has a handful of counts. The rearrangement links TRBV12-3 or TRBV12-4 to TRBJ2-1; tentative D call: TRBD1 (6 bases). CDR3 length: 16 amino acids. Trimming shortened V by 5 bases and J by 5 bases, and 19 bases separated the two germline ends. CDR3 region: CASSPGTGSLDNEQFF. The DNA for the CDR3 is TGTGCCAGCAGTCCAGGAACAGGGTCCCTCGACAATGAGCAGTTCTTC.

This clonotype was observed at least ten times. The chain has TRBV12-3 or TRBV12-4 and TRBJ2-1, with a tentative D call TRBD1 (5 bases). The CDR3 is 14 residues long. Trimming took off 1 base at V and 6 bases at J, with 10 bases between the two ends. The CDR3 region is CASSLDGTGNEQFF. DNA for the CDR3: TGTGCCAGCAGTTTAGATGGTACAGGCAATGAGCAGTTCTTC.

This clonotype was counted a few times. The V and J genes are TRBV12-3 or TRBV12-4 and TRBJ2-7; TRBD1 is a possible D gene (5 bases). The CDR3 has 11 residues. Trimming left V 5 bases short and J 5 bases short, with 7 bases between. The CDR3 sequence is CASSEQDEQYF. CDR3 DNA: TGTGCCAGCAGTGAACAGGACGAGCAGTACTTC.

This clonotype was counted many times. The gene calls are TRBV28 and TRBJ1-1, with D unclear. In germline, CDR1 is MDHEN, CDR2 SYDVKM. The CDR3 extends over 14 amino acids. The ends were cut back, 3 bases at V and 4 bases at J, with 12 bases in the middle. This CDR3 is CASSFVMMVTEAFF. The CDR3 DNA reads TGTGCCAGCAGTTTTGTGATGATGGTCACTGAAGCTTTCTTT.

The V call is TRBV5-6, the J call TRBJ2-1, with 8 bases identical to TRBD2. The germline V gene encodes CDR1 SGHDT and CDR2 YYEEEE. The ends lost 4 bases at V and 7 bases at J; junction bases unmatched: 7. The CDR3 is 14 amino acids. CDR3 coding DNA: TGTGCCAGCAGCCCGACTAGCGTGGGTAATGAGCAGTTCTTC. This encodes CASSPTSVGNEQFF.

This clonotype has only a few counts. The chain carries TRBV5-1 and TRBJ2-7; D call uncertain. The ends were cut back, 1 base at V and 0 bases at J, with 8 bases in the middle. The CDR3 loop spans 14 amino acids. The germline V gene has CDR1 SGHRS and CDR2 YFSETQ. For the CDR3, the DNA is TGCGCCAGCAGCTTGCGGGCACCCTCCTACGAGCAGTACTTC. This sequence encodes CASSLRAPSYEQYF.

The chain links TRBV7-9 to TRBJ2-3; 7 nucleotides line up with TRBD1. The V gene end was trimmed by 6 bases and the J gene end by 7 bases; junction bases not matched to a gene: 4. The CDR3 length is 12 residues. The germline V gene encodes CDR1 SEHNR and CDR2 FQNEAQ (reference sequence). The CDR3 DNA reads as TGTGCCAGCAGTCCGACAGGGAATACGCAGTATTTT. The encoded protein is CASSPTGNTQYF.

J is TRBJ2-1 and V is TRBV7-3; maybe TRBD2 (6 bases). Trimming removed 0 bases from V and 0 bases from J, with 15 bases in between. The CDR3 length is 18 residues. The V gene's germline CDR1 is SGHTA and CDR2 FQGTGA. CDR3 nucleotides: TGTGCCAGCAGCTTAACGGGGGGTAGCGGATTCTCCTACAATGAGCAGTTCTTC. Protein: CASSLTGGSGFSYNEQFF.

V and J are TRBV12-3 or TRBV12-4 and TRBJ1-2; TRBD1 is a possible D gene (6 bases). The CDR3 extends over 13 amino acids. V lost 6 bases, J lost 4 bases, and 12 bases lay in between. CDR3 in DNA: TGTGCCAGCAGCCCCGGACAGCGCTATGGCTACACCTTC. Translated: CASSPGQRYGYTF.

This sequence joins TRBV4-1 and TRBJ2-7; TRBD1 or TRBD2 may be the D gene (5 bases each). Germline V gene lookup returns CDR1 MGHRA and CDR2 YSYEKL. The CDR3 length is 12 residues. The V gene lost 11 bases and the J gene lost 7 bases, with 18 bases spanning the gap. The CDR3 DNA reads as TGCGCCCGACCGGGGCCTGTGTGGGAGCAGTACTTC. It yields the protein CARPGPVWEQYF.

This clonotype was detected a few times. The CDR3: CAIRPPGGNYGYTF. The CDR3 DNA follows: TGTGCCATCAGACCCCCGGGTGGGAACTATGGCTACACCTTC. The chain joins TRBV10-3 to TRBJ1-2; no definite D call. CDR3 length: 14 amino acids. V lost 6 bases and J 2 bases, leaving 13 bases between the germline ends. The germline CDR1 and CDR2 sequences are ENHRY and SYGVKD.

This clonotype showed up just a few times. The CDR3: CASRTDGHLNTEAFF. The CDR3 nucleotides are TGTGCCAGCAGAACTGACGGACATTTGAACACTGAAGCTTTCTTT. The chain couples TRBV6-1 to TRBJ1-1, with D perhaps matching TRBD1 (5 bases). CDR3 length: 15 residues. Germline loops: CDR1 MNHNS, CDR2 SASEGT. V lost 6 bases and J 0 bases, leaving 14 bases between the germline ends.

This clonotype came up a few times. CDR3 sequence reads: CASSTARGFSYEQYF. DNA of the CDR3: TGCGCCAGCAGTACGGCCAGGGGGTTCTCCTACGAGCAGTACTTC. V gene TRBV4-1 combines with J gene TRBJ2-7, with 7 bases matching TRBD1. Germline lookup yields CDR1 MGHRA and CDR2 YSYEKL. This CDR3 contains 15 residues. The V and J ends lost 6 bases and 0 bases, in that order; junction bases with no gene match: 8.

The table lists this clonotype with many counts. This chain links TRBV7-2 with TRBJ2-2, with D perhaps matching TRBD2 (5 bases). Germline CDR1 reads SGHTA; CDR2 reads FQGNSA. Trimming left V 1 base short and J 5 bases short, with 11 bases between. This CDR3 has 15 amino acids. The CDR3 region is CASSLDDRLTGELFF. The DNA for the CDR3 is TGTGCCAGCAGCTTAGATGATAGACTAACCGGGGAGCTGTTTTTT.